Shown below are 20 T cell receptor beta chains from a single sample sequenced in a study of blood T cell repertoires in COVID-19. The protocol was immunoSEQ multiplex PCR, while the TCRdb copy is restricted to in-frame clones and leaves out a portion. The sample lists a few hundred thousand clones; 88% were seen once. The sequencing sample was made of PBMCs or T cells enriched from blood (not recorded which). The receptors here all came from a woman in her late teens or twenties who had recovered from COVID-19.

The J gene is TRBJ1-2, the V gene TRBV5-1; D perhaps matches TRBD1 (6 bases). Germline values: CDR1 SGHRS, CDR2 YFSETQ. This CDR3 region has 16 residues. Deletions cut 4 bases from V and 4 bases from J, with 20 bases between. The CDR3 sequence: CASSAPRDTASYGYTF. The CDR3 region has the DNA TGCGCCAGCAGCGCCCCCCGGGACACGGCCTCCTATGGCTACACCTTC. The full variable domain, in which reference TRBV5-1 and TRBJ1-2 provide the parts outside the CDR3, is KAGVTQTPRYLIKTRGQQVTLSCSPISGHRSVSWYQQTPGQGLQFLFEYFSETQRNKGNFPGRFSGRQFSNSRSEMNVSTLELGDSALYLCASSAPRDTASYGYTFGSGTRLTVV.

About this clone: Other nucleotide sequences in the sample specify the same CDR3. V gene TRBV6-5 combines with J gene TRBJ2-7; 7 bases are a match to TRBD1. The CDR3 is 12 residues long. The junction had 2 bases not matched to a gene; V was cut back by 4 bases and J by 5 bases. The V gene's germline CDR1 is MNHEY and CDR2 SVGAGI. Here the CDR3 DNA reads TGTGCCAGCAGTTCACAGGGGAACGAGCAGTACTTC. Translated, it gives CASSSQGNEQYF.

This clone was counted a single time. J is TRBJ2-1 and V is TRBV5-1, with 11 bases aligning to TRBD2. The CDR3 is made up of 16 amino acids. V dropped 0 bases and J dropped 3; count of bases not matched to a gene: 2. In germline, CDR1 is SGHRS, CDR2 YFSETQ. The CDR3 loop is CASSLVLAGGYNEQFF. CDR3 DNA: TGCGCCAGCAGCTTGGTGCTAGCGGGGGGCTACAATGAGCAGTTCTTC.

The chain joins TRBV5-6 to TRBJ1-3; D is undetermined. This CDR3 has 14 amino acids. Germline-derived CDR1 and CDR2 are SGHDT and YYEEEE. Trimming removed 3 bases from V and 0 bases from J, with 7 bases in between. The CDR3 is CASSWRRSGNTIYF. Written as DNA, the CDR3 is TGTGCCAGCAGCTGGAGGCGCTCTGGAAACACCATATATTTT. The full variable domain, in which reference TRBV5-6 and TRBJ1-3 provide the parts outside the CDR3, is DAGVTQSPTHLIKTRGQQVTLRCSPKSGHDTVSWYQQALGQGPQFIFQYYEEEERQRGNFPDRFSGHQFPNYSSELNVNALLLGDSALYLCASSWRRSGNTIYFGEGSWLTVV.

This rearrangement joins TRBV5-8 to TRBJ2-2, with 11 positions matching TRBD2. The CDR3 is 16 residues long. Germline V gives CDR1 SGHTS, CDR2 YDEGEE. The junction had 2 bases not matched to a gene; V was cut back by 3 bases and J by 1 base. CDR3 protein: CASSSSGGLNTGELFF. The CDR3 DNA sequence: TGTGCCAGCAGCTCTAGCGGGGGGTTGAACACCGGGGAGCTGTTTTTT. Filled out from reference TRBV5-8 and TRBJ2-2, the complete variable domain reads EAGVTQSPTHLIKTRGQQATLRCSPISGHTSVYWYQQALGLGLQFLLWYDEGEERNRGNFPPRFSGRQFPNYSSELNVNALELEDSALYLCASSSSGGLNTGELFFGEGSRLTVL.

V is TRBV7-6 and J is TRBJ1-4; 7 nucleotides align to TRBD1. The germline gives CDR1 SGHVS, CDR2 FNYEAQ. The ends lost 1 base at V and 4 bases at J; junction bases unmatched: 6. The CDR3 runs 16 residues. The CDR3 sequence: CASSLVPAGGNEKLFF. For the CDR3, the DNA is TGTGCCAGCAGCTTAGTTCCCGCAGGGGGTAATGAAAAACTGTTTTTT.

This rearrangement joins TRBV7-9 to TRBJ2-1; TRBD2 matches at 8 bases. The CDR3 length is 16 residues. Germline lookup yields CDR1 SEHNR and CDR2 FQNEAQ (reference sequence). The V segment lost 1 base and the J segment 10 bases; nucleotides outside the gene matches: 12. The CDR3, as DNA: TGTGCCAGCAGCTTAGGACGGGGGGGTGCTCGGCGAGAGCAGTTCTTC. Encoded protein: CASSLGRGGARREQFF.

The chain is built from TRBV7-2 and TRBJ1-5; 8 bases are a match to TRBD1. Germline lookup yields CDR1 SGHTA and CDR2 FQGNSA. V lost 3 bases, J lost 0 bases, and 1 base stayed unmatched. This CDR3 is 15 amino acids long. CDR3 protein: CASSFTGGSNQPQHF. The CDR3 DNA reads TGTGCCAGCAGCTTTACAGGGGGTAGCAATCAGCCCCAGCATTTT.

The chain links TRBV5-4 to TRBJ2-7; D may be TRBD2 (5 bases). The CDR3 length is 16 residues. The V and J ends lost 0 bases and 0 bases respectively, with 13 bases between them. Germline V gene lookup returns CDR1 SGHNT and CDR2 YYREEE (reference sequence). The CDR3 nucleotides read TGTGCCAGCAGCTTGGGGCCAAGCGGCAACTCCTACGAGCAGTACTTC. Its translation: CASSLGPSGNSYEQYF.

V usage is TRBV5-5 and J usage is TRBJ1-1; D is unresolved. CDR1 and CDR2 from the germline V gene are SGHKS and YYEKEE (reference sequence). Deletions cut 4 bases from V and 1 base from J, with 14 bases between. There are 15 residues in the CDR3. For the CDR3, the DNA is TGTGCCAGCAGCCCGGAGAGGCGGAAGAACACTGAAGCTTTCTTT. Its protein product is CASSPERRKNTEAFF. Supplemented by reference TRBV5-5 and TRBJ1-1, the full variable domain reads DAGVTQSPTHLIKTRGQQVTLRCSPISGHKSVSWYQQVLGQGPQFIFQYYEKEERGRGNFPDRFSARQFPNYSSELNVNALLLGDSALYLCASSPERRKNTEAFFGQGTRLTVV.

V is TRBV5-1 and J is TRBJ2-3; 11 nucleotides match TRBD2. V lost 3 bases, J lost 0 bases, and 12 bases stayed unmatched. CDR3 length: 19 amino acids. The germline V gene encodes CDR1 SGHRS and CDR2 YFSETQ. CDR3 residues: CASSWMSGTSGVSTDTQYF. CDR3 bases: TGCGCCAGCAGCTGGATGTCCGGGACTAGCGGAGTGAGCACAGATACGCAGTATTTT.

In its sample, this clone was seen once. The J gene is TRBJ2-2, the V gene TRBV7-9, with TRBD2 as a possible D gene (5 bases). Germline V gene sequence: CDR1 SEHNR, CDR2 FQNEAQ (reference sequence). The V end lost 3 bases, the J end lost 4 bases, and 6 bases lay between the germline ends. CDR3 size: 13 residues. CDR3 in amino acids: CASSLAGTGELFF. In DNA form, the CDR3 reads TGTGCCAGCAGCTTGGCGGGCACCGGGGAGCTGTTTTTT.

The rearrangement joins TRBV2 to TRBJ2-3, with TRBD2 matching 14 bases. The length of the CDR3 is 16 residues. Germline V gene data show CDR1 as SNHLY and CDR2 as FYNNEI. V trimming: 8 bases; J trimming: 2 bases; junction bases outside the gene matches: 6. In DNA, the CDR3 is TGTGCCAGCCTGTGGACTAGCGGGGGGCTCACAGATACGCAGTATTTT. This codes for CASLWTSGGLTDTQYF.

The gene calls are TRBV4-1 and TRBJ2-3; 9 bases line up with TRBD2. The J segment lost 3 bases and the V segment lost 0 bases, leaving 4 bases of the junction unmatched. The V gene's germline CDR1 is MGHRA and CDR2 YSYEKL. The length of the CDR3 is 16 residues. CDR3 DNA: TGCGCCAGCAGCCAAGATCCCAGCGGGGGGACAGATACGCAGTATTTT. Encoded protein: CASSQDPSGGTDTQYF.

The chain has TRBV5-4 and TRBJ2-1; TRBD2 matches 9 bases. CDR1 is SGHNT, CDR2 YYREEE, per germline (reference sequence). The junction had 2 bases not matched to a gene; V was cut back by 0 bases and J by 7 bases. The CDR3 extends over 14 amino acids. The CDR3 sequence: CASSLGGGANEQFF. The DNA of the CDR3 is TGTGCCAGCAGCTTGGGCGGGGGGGCTAATGAGCAGTTCTTC.

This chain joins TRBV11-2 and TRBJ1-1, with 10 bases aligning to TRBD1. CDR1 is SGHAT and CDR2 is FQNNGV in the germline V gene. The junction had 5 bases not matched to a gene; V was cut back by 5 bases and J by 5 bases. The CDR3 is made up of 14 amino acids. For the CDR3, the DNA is TGTGCCAGCAGCCTCGACAGGGGGCGAACTGAAGCTTTCTTT. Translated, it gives CASSLDRGRTEAFF. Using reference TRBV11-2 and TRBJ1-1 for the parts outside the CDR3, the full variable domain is EAGVAQSPRYKIIEKRQSVAFWCNPISGHATLYWYQQILGQGPKLLIQFQNNGVVDDSQLPKDRFSAERLKGVDSTLKIQPAKLEDSAVYLCASSLDRGRTEAFFGQGTRLTVV.

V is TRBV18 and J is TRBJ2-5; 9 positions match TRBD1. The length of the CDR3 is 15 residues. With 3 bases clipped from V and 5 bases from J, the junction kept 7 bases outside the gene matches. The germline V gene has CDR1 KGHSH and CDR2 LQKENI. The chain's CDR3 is CASSPPDRGGETQYF. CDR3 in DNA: TGTGCCAGCTCACCCCCGGACAGGGGAGGGGAGACCCAGTACTTC.

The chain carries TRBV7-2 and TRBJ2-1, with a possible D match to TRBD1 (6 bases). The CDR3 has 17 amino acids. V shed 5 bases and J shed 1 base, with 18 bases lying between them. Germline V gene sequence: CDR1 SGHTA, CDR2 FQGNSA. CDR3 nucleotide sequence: TGTGCCAGCAGCCGGGTCGGGACAAAGAAATCCTACAATGAGCAGTTCTTC. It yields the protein CASSRVGTKKSYNEQFF.

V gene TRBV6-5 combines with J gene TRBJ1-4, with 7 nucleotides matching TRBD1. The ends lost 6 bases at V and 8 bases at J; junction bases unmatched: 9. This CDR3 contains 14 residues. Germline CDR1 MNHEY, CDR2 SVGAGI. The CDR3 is CASSFKDRFEKLFF. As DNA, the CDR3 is TGTGCCAGCAGCTTCAAGGACAGGTTCGAAAAACTGTTTTTT.

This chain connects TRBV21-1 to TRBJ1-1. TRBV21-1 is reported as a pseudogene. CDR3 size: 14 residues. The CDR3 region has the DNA TGTGCCAGCAGCACTCAAAGAGAAACCACTGAAGCTTTCTTT. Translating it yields CASSTQRETTEAFF.